Each of the 30 T cell receptor beta chains below was sequenced from the same sample in a study of CD8 T cells in Susac syndrome. Random hexamers were used to reverse transcribe about 0.45 to 1 ug of RNA. TCRdb passed the immunoSEQ multiplex PCR reads through MiXCR, listing each CDR3 protein once. The sample consists of 200,000 to 250,000 distinct CDR3 sequences, 94% of them appearing once. The specimen sequenced was CD4+ T cells from PBMCs. These TCRs come from a human donor with Susac syndrome.

The chain links TRBV29-1 to TRBJ1-6; D gene unclear. Germline V gives CDR1 SQVTM, CDR2 ANQGSEA. V lost 3 bases and J lost 0, with 15 bases in between. The CDR3 covers 17 residues. CDR3 sequence reads: CSVDMNQTSSYNSPLHF. In DNA form, the CDR3 reads TGCAGCGTTGATATGAACCAGACGAGCTCCTATAATTCACCCCTCCACTTT.

This chain connects TRBV29-1 to TRBJ2-5, with D uncertain. Germline V gene data show CDR1 as SQVTM and CDR2 as ANQGSEA. Trimming cost V 8 bases and J 4 bases, with 11 bases left between them. The CDR3 consists of 11 residues. The CDR3 DNA follows: TGCAGCTCTCGGGCAGTAGAGACCCAGTACTTC. As protein: CSSRAVETQYF.

V and J are TRBV25-1 and TRBJ2-2; no clear D. The V and J ends lost 11 bases and 7 bases respectively, with 5 bases between them. Germline-derived CDR1 and CDR2 are MGHDK and SYGVNS. CDR3 length: 9 amino acids. The CDR3 loop is CAFVGELFF. Written as DNA, the CDR3 is TGTGCCTTCGTCGGGGAGCTGTTTTTT.

The rearrangement joins TRBV7-2 to TRBJ2-5; 7 bases line up with TRBD2. CDR1 and CDR2 (germline): SGHTA, FQGNSA. The CDR3 totals 14 residues. V dropped 3 bases and J dropped 5; count of bases not matched to a gene: 6. In DNA form, the CDR3 reads TGTGCCAGCAGCTTTAAGCGGGATAGGGAGACCCAGTACTTC. This sequence encodes CASSFKRDRETQYF.

The J gene is TRBJ1-1, the V gene TRBV5-1; D may be TRBD1 (6 bases). V was cut by 3 bases and J by 5 bases, with 11 bases left in between. CDR3 length: 13 amino acids. Germline V gene lookup returns CDR1 SGHRS and CDR2 YFSETQ. This CDR3 reads CASSSTTGTEAFF. The CDR3 nucleotides are TGCGCCAGCAGCTCAACCACAGGGACTGAAGCTTTCTTT.

DNA for the CDR3: TGTGCCAGCAGGGGACTAGCGGGGGGGCGGTCCTACAATGAGCAGTTCTTC. Its protein product is CASRGLAGGRSYNEQFF. V and J are TRBV11-2 and TRBJ2-1, with TRBD2 matching over 16 bases. The J segment lost 1 base and the V segment lost 6 bases, leaving 3 bases of the junction unmatched. Per germline, CDR1 SGHAT and CDR2 FQNNGV. This CDR3 spans 17 amino acids.

The rearrangement joins TRBV7-8 to TRBJ2-3; 9 nucleotides agree with TRBD1. From germline, CDR1 is SGHVS and CDR2 FQNEAQ. The length of the CDR3 is 14 residues. The trim removed 3 bases at V and 9 bases at J, leaving 7 bases unmatched. This CDR3 reads CASSFQTGGATQYF. CDR3 coding DNA: TGTGCCAGCAGCTTTCAAACAGGGGGCGCAACGCAGTATTTT. Full variable domain (remainder filled in from reference TRBV7-8 and TRBJ2-3): GAGVSQSPRYKVAKRGQDVALRCDPISGHVSLFWYQQALGQGPEFLTYFQNEAQLDKSGLPSDRFFAERPEGSVSTLKIQRTQQEDSAVYLCASSFQTGGATQYFGPGTRLTVL.

The chain has TRBV5-1 and TRBJ2-7; the D is unclear. Between the trimmed V and J ends, which lost 4 bases and 1 base, there was a span of 18 bases. There are 16 residues in the CDR3. CDR1 and CDR2 (germline): SGHRS, YFSETQ. The CDR3 is CASSIPNNSGSYEQYF. The CDR3 bases are TGCGCCAGCAGCATACCGAACAACTCAGGTTCCTACGAGCAGTACTTC.

The V call is TRBV15, the J call TRBJ2-3; no clear D gene. CDR1 and CDR2 (germline): LNHNV, YYDKDF (reference sequence). Trimming removed 0 bases at V and 2 bases at J, with 9 bases between. The CDR3 runs 15 residues. This CDR3 is CATSRDLLPTDTQYF. The CDR3 DNA reads TGTGCCACCAGCAGAGACTTACTGCCCACAGATACGCAGTATTTT.

This rearrangement joins TRBV6-2 or TRBV6-3 to TRBJ2-5; 10 bases are a match to TRBD2. The CDR3 consists of 15 residues. The trim removed 8 bases at V and 5 bases at J, leaving 11 bases unmatched. The V gene's germline CDR1 is MNHEY and CDR2 SVGEGT. CDR3: CASLTPGLAQETQYF. CDR3 DNA sequence: TGTGCCAGCCTCACCCCGGGACTAGCGCAGGAGACCCAGTACTTC.

This chain joins TRBV10-3 and TRBJ1-5; 10 nucleotides agree with TRBD1. Germline loops: CDR1 ENHRY, CDR2 SYGVKD. The junction had 1 base not matched to a gene; V was cut back by 6 bases and J by 5 bases. The CDR3 covers 13 residues. As DNA, the CDR3 is TGTGCCATCAGGGGGACAGGGGATCAGCCCCAGCATTTT. It codes for CAIRGTGDQPQHF.

The V and J genes are TRBV20-1 and TRBJ2-7; D unclear. Trimming took 3 bases from V and 7 from J, leaving 13 bases between them. The germline V gene has CDR1 DFQATT and CDR2 SNEGSKA (reference sequence). The CDR3 loop spans 12 amino acids. The CDR3 here is CSASPDPEEQYF. CDR3 bases: TGCAGTGCTAGCCCGGATCCAGAAGAGCAGTACTTC.

Only one count was recorded for this clonotype. The rearrangement uses TRBV4-2 and TRBJ1-5, with unresolved D. Germline V gives CDR1 LGHNA, CDR2 YNFKEQ. This CDR3 has 14 residues. V lost 0 bases, J lost 8 bases, and 11 bases lay in between. In DNA form, the CDR3 reads TGTGCCAGCAGCCAAGAGAATTGGGGTGAGCCCCAGCATTTT. Translation: CASSQENWGEPQHF.

This chain uses TRBV20-1 with TRBJ1-2, with D possibly TRBD1 on 5 matching bases. The germline CDR1 and CDR2 sequences are DFQATT and SNEGSKA (reference sequence). V was shortened by 3 bases and J by 12 bases, with 14 bases between the two germline ends. The CDR3 spans 11 residues. CDR3 coding DNA: TGCAGTGCTAGTTGGCAGGGCAGCAACACCTTC. Protein sequence: CSASWQGSNTF.

CDR3 in amino acids: CASSQDRDYGYTF. CDR3 nucleotide sequence: TGTGCCAGCAGCCAGGACAGGGACTATGGCTACACCTTC. The rearrangement joins TRBV6-6 to TRBJ1-2; 8 nucleotides line up with TRBD1. The CDR3 runs 13 residues. Germline values: CDR1 MNHNY, CDR2 SVGAGI (reference sequence). J lost 3 bases, V lost 6 bases, and 3 bases had no gene match.

The rearrangement joins TRBV12-3 or TRBV12-4 to TRBJ1-1; 7 positions agree with TRBD1. This CDR3 comprises 16 residues. Unmatched junction bases numbered 13, after V lost 4 bases and J lost 5 bases. The CDR3 DNA reads TGTGCCAGCAGTTCGTATGGAGGGGGCGGGATAACTGAAGCTTTCTTT. Protein sequence: CASSSYGGGGITEAFF.

The genes are TRBV9 and TRBJ2-5; perhaps TRBD1 as D (5 bases). V shed 3 bases and J shed 2 bases, with 14 bases lying between them. The length of the CDR3 is 15 residues. The germline gives CDR1 SGDLS, CDR2 YYNGEE. The CDR3 sequence is CASSASPRQQETQYF. The CDR3 DNA sequence: TGTGCCAGCAGCGCCTCTCCCCGACAGCAAGAGACCCAGTACTTC. Variable domain in full (rest from reference TRBV9 and TRBJ2-5): DSGVTQTPKHLITATGQRVTLRCSPRSGDLSVYWYQQSLDQGLQFLIQYYNGEERAKGNILERFSAQQFPDLHSELNLSSLELGDSALYFCASSASPRQQETQYFGPGTRLLVL.

The chain is built from TRBV11-2 and TRBJ1-2; D might be TRBD1 (6 bases). V was shortened by 0 bases and J by 14 bases, with 7 bases between the two germline ends. The CDR3 contains 10 residues. Germline-derived CDR1 and CDR2 are SGHAT and FQNNGV. The CDR3 nucleotides read TGTGCCAGCAGCTTAGAGGGGGCTACCTTC. It is translated as CASSLEGATF.

CDR3 bases: TGCAGTGCTAGAGATCCGGGACAGGGGGGGTGGAGCGAGCAGTACTTC. Its translation is CSARDPGQGGWSEQYF. The V gene is TRBV20-1, the J gene TRBJ2-7, with 11 bases identical to TRBD1. The V and J ends lost 0 bases and 6 bases, in that order; junction bases with no gene match: 10. The CDR3 sequence is 16 residues long. The germline CDR1 and CDR2 sequences are DFQATT and SNEGSKA (reference sequence).

The chain uses TRBV11-1 and TRBJ1-1; maybe TRBD1 (5 bases). CDR3 length: 14 residues. Trimming left V 0 bases short and J 5 bases short, with 10 bases between. Germline CDR1 is SGHAT and CDR2 is FQDESV (reference sequence). The CDR3 nucleotides are TGTGCCAGCAGCTTAGCAGGGGCGGATACTGAAGCTTTCTTT. It translates to CASSLAGADTEAFF.

CDR3 region: CATSDLRWGNEQFF. The CDR3 DNA reads as TGTGCCACCAGTGATTTGCGTTGGGGGAATGAGCAGTTCTTC. The chain carries TRBV24-1 and TRBJ2-1, with D perhaps assigned TRBD1 or TRBD2 (5 bases each). The CDR3 runs 14 residues. V lost 0 bases to trimming and J lost 7 bases, with 9 bases between them. From germline, CDR1 is KGHDR and CDR2 SFDVKD.

This clonotype occurred once. The gene calls are TRBV30 and TRBJ2-5; 11 bases align to TRBD2. CDR1 and CDR2 (germline): GTSNPN, SVGIG (reference sequence). With V trimmed by 3 bases and J by 7 bases, 10 bases remained unmatched. This CDR3 region has 15 residues. CDR3 protein: CAWRLAGGPAGTQYF. CDR3 in DNA: TGTGCCTGGAGGCTAGCGGGGGGTCCGGCTGGGACCCAGTACTTC.

This chain connects TRBV6-5 to TRBJ2-5; TRBD1 is a possible D gene (6 bases). The germline V gene encodes CDR1 MNHEY and CDR2 SVGAGI. Trimming stripped 6 bases from V and 2 bases from J, with 10 bases between. The CDR3 has 13 amino acids. The CDR3 DNA reads as TGTGCCAGCAGCCCGACAGGACAAGAGACCCAGTACTTC. Translated: CASSPTGQETQYF.

The DNA of the CDR3 is TGCAGTGCTAGAGATCATCCCGGTCCCGGGTACACCTTC. Protein sequence: CSARDHPGPGYTF. The V gene is TRBV20-1, the J gene TRBJ1-2; D is unclear. The CDR3 runs 13 residues. Germline CDR1 is DFQATT and CDR2 is SNEGSKA (reference sequence). The ends were cut back, 0 bases at V and 11 bases at J, with 16 bases in the middle.

The chain links TRBV7-9 to TRBJ2-1, with D perhaps TRBD1 (5 bases). Trimming shortened V by 5 bases and J by 1 base, and 18 bases separated the two germline ends. The CDR3 is 17 amino acids. Germline-derived CDR1 and CDR2 are SEHNR and FQNEAQ (reference sequence). This CDR3 is CASSPDRVRQSYNEQFF. As DNA, the CDR3 is TGTGCCAGCAGCCCTGATAGGGTTCGACAGTCCTACAATGAGCAGTTCTTC.

CDR3 in DNA: TGTGCCAGCAGTGAAGGACCGTTCAGTACCCCCGACTATGGCTACACCTTC. Translating it yields CASSEGPFSTPDYGYTF. This rearrangement joins TRBV2 to TRBJ1-2, with unresolved D. This CDR3 has 17 amino acids. Germline V lookup: CDR1 SNHLY, CDR2 FYNNEI. The V end lost 1 base, the J end lost 3 bases, and 18 bases lay between the germline ends.

This rearrangement joins TRBV30 to TRBJ1-6, with D unclear. The CDR3 loop spans 14 amino acids. Trimming left V 5 bases short and J 5 bases short, with 13 bases between. In germline, CDR1 is GTSNPN, CDR2 SVGIG (reference sequence). The CDR3 region is CAWLSVRDNSPLHF. CDR3 DNA: TGTGCCTGGTTGTCGGTCAGAGATAATTCACCCCTCCACTTT.

The chain uses TRBV9 and TRBJ1-2; 9 bases line up with TRBD1. Germline V gene lookup returns CDR1 SGDLS and CDR2 YYNGEE. The CDR3 contains 14 residues. Germline trimming cut 3 bases from V and 5 bases from J; bases unmatched to any gene: 5. CDR3 sequence reads: CASSGGQGPYGYTF. CDR3 DNA sequence: TGTGCCAGCAGCGGAGGACAGGGGCCTTATGGCTACACCTTC.

This clonotype was recorded only once. The chain joins TRBV6-2 or TRBV6-3 to TRBJ1-1; the D gene is possibly TRBD1 (5 bases). V dropped 6 bases and J dropped 3 bases, with 17 bases sitting between them. The germline V gene has CDR1 MNHEY and CDR2 SVGEGT. This CDR3 spans 15 amino acids. The CDR3 loop reads CASRPVARDDTEAFF. CDR3 sequence (DNA): TGTGCCAGCAGACCGGTCGCCAGGGATGACACTGAAGCTTTCTTT.

The chain couples TRBV20-1 to TRBJ2-6; 9 positions match TRBD1. Germline V lookup: CDR1 DFQATT, CDR2 SNEGSKA (reference sequence). V lost 5 bases to trimming and J lost 2 bases; unmatched junction nucleotides: 1. The length of the CDR3 is 14 residues. CDR3 DNA: TGCAGTGCTGACAGGGGGACTGGGGCCAACGTCCTGACTTTC. It translates to CSADRGTGANVLTF.